Detailed here is one T cell receptor beta chain. The target antigen is unknown. The protocol was immunoSEQ multiplex PCR, while the TCRdb copy is restricted to in-frame clones and leaves out a portion. Altogether about 180,000 clones are present, 90% being singletons, with the ten largest covering about 1.6%. This entry is derived from a study of T cell responses to AZD1222 COVID-19 vaccine. Study-level results: Only after the peak T cell response were repertoires sampled. Donors in the cohort were predominantly white British and more often female, and clonal diversity was possibly underestimated.

Trimming stripped 4 bases from V and 7 bases from J, with 7 bases between. The germline V gene encodes CDR1 SNHLY and CDR2 FYNNEI. The CDR3 runs 11 residues. The sequenced sample was peripheral blood, obtained on day 0 of AZD1222 vaccination. The clonotype originates from an adult in good health. The chain couples TRBV2 to TRBJ1-2, with D unclear. The CDR3: CASSAEVGYTF. Written as DNA, the CDR3 is TGTGCCAGCAGTGCGGAAGTTGGCTACACCTTC.